This T cell receptor beta chain was obtained from a study of shared clonotypes between healthy human individuals. Study information: Three CD4 naive, three CD4 memory, two CD8 naive and one CD8 memory plate were used per donor. Study outcomes and limitations: An anticipated effect of sequencing depth on clonotype sharing among donors was recognized. Researchers found naive subsets generally carried larger estimated richness than memory subsets. Naive CD4 clonotypes overlapped across a handful of donors at around 5%.

Germline CDR1 reads PRHDT; CDR2 reads FYEKMQ (reference sequence). The CDR3 is 21 residues long. Trimming removed 2 bases from V and 1 base from J, with 26 bases in between. Notes on this clone: Its antigen is as yet unknown.

The data were produced by immunoSEQ multiplex PCR, yet TCRdb's version contains in-frame clones alone and is incomplete. The sample lists under 650,000 clones, 95% to 97% occurring once. Sequenced: naive CD4+ T cells sorted from blood. Indicated subset: CD45RA+ positively selected. This chain connects TRBV13 to TRBJ2-2, with unresolved D. The sequence was collected from a woman aged 25-40 years in good health. CDR3 in amino acids: CASSLWVWSRRQKQNTGELFF. The CDR3 DNA reads as TGTGCCAGCAGCTTATGGGTTTGGTCGCGGAGACAAAAACAGAACACCGGGGAGCTGTTTTTT.